This TCR beta chain is drawn from a study of T-cell reconstitution after alpha-beta-depleted transplantation in children. Remarks on this clonotype: No antigen is known for it.

During its preparation, the TCRbeta library received unique molecular identifiers. TCRdb analysed the PCR reads with MiXCR anew, one entry per CDR3 protein. The profile shows about 580,000 distinct CDR3 sequences, 23% of them singletons. CDR1 is ENHRY and CDR2 is SYGVKD in the germline V gene. CDR3 length equals 15 residues. Whole-study findings and limits: Alpha-beta T cells about two months after transplant reportedly derived from several hundred expanded graft clones. Fresh T-cell production supplied most of the T-cell counts and diversity seen one year after transplant. Surviving recipient T cells and intrathymic progenitors accounted for some patients' high TCRbeta diversity at day 60.

The chain recombines TRBV10-3 with TRBJ1-1; the D is unclear. The specimen comprised PBMCs, mostly from graft donor cells, sampled 360 days after TCRalphabeta/CD19-depleted stem cell transplant. The sequence came from a boy under three years old who had a stem cell transplant for acute myeloid leukemia, so the T cells may come from the graft donor. CDR3 nucleotide sequence: TGTGCGAGTGACGGGTCCCCAGAAGGTAGGACTGAAGCTTTCTTT. Translating it yields CASDGSPEGRTEAFF.